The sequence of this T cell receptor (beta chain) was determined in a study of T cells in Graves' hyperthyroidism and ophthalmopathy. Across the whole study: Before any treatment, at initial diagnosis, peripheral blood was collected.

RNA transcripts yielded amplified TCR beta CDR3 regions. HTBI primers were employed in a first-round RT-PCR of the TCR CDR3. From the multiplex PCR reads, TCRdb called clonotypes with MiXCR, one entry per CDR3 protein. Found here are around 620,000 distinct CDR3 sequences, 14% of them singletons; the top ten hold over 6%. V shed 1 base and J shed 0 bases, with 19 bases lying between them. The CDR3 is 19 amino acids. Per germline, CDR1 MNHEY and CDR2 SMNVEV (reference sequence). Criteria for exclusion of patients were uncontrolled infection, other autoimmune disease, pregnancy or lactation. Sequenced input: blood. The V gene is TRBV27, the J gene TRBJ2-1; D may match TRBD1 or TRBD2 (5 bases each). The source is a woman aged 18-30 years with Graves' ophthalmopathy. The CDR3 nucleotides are TGTGCCAGCAGTTTATGGGCTGGGACGTCATCGAGCTCCTACAATGAGCAGTTCTTC. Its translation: CASSLWAGTSSSSYNEQFF.